This T cell receptor beta chain is from a study of response to subunit inactivated influenza vaccine. TCRdb re-analysed the RT-PCR reads in MiXCR, keeping a single row per CDR3 protein. This table holds about 650,000 distinct CDR3 sequences, 13% to 15% found once. General study points: Each seasonal influenza vaccination recruits few new T cells, the authors suggested.

As for this clonotype: Its matching antigen is unknown.

The CDR3 runs 10 residues. V lost 8 bases to trimming and J lost 7 bases, with 6 bases between them. Germline values: CDR1 GTSNPN, CDR2 SVGIG (reference sequence). The sample consisted of PBMCs from blood, taken roughly 2 weeks before vaccination. This chain connects TRBV30 to TRBJ1-6; D is ambiguous. This clonotype originated in a man in his fifties or sixties who received an inactivated influenza vaccine. The chain's CDR3 is CAAGNSPLHF. The CDR3 DNA follows: TGTGCCGCGGGGAATTCACCCCTCCACTTT.